The sequence of this TCR beta chain was determined in a study of shared clonotypes between healthy human individuals. In the study overall: Researchers assigned three CD4 naive, three CD4 memory, two CD8 naive and one CD8 memory plate to each donor.

TCRdb keeps only in-frame clones here, not all; method: immunoSEQ multiplex PCR. The profile shows some 2,000,000 clones, approximately 95% of them singletons. Concerning this clone itself: As yet, its antigen is unknown.

Trimming cost V 1 base and J 5 bases, with 11 bases left between them. Looked up from germline, CDR1 is LGHNT and CDR2 is FRNRAP. This CDR3 region has 14 residues. Study-level points and caveats: The expectation was that sequencing depth would affect clonotype sharing among donors. Estimated richness values were generally larger in naive subsets than in memory subsets.

The sequence derives from a man between 18 and 35 years old in good health. Sequencing input: naive CD4+ T cells sorted from blood. Subset reported: CD45RA+ positively selected. The chain employs TRBV12-5 and TRBJ2-5; D may be TRBD1 or TRBD2 (5 bases each). CDR3 amino acids: CASGLGVGVETQYF. Written as DNA, the CDR3 is TGTGCTAGTGGTTTGGGTGTGGGGGTTGAGACCCAGTACTTC. Full variable domain (rest looked up from reference TRBV12-5 and TRBJ2-5): DARVTQTPRHKVTEMGQEVTMRCQPILGHNTVFWYRQTMMQGLELLAYFRNRAPLDDSGMPKDRFSAEMPDATLATLKIQPSEPRDSAVYFCASGLGVGVETQYFGPGTRLLVL.